This record concerns one T cell receptor beta chain sequence. Germline loops: CDR1 LGHDT, CDR2 YNNKEL (reference sequence). V shed 3 bases and J shed 0 bases, with 12 bases lying between them. The CDR3 covers 16 residues. The sample comes from a study of blood T cell repertoires in COVID-19. Measured with immunoSEQ multiplex PCR; TCRdb has only the in-frame clones, and not every one. The sample includes tens of thousands of clones, 80% to 90% of them seen just once. This chain joins TRBV3-1 (or the pseudogene TRBV3-2) and TRBJ2-1; tentatively, D is TRBD2 (6 bases). This sequence originates from a man in his 70s with acute or convalescent COVID-19. Sequencing was done on a sample of peripheral blood. CDR3 coding DNA: TGTGCCAGCAGCCAGGCGGGATTCCCCTCCTACAATGAGCAGTTCTTC. This gives the protein CASSQAGFPSYNEQFF.